One sample yielded the 21 T cell receptor beta chains listed below, sequenced in a study of T cell responses to AZD1222 COVID-19 vaccine. Produced via immunoSEQ multiplex PCR; TCRdb's table is partial and in-frame only. The sample holds over 45,000 clones; more than 70% are singletons and the top ten take roughly 2%. The sequenced sample was peripheral blood, obtained on day 0 of AZD1222 vaccination. The source is an adult in good health.

This chain joins TRBV7-2 and TRBJ2-3; unclear D gene. V was pared by 7 bases and J by 3 bases, with 8 bases between. From germline, CDR1 is SGHTA and CDR2 FQGNSA. The CDR3 has 12 residues. The DNA for the CDR3 is TGTGCCAGCACTAGTTGGACAGATACGCAGTATTTT. As protein: CASTSWTDTQYF.

The chain couples TRBV19 to TRBJ2-7; D remains ambiguous. CDR3 length: 15 amino acids. Germline loops: CDR1 LNHDA, CDR2 SQIVND (reference sequence). V dropped 3 bases and J dropped 1 base, with 13 bases sitting between them. The CDR3 is CASSIIVAPSYEQYF. DNA of the CDR3: TGTGCCAGTAGTATCATAGTGGCACCGTCCTACGAGCAGTACTTC.

The V and J genes are TRBV5-8 and TRBJ2-1, with 11 bases that match TRBD2. The CDR3 extends over 16 amino acids. CDR1 is SGHTS and CDR2 is YDEGEE in the germline V gene. Losses at the gene ends were 1 base for V and 4 bases for J; bases not matched to a gene: 4. The CDR3 sequence: CASSLTSGSGYNEQFF. The CDR3 DNA sequence: TGTGCCAGCAGCTTGACTAGCGGGAGTGGGTACAATGAGCAGTTCTTC. Based on the CDR3 plus reference TRBV5-8 and TRBJ2-1, the full variable domain is EAGVTQSPTHLIKTRGQQATLRCSPISGHTSVYWYQQALGLGLQFLLWYDEGEERNRGNFPPRFSGRQFPNYSSELNVNALELEDSALYLCASSLTSGSGYNEQFFGPGTRLTVL.

The V gene is TRBV27, the J gene TRBJ2-3; no definite D call. The length of the CDR3 is 14 residues. Germline V CDR1 and CDR2: MNHEY, SMNVEV (reference sequence). Deletions cut 3 bases from V and 2 bases from J, with 9 bases between. In nucleotides, the CDR3 is TGTGCCAGCAGTTTGAGTGTTTCCACAGATACGCAGTATTTT. Its translation is CASSLSVSTDTQYF.

The rearrangement links TRBV6-5 to TRBJ1-1; 11 bases match TRBD1. V trimming: 4 bases; J trimming: 4 bases; junction bases outside the gene matches: 2. The germline gives CDR1 MNHEY, CDR2 SVGAGI. The CDR3 runs 14 residues. The CDR3 loop is CASSWDRGGTEAFF. The CDR3 bases are TGTGCCAGCAGTTGGGACAGGGGGGGCACTGAAGCTTTCTTT.

The rearrangement links TRBV6-5 to TRBJ1-2; 8 bases fit TRBD1. J was trimmed by 5 bases and V by 5 bases; bases with no gene match: 4. The CDR3 is made up of 13 amino acids. The germline gives CDR1 MNHEY, CDR2 SVGAGI. The CDR3 reads CASSLTGVYGYTF. As DNA, the CDR3 is TGTGCCAGCAGTCTGACAGGGGTGTATGGCTACACCTTC.

The rearrangement uses TRBV5-1 and TRBJ2-1; D is perhaps TRBD1 (6 bases). Germline V gene lookup returns CDR1 SGHRS and CDR2 YFSETQ. CDR3 length: 15 amino acids. The V end lost 0 bases, the J end lost 7 bases, and 14 bases lay between the germline ends. CDR3 sequence: CASSLALGASNEQFF. CDR3 in DNA: TGCGCCAGCAGCTTGGCCCTGGGGGCGTCGAATGAGCAGTTCTTC.

The genes are TRBV24-1 and TRBJ2-7, with D uncertain. V was cut by 12 bases and J by 1 base, with 12 bases left in between. This CDR3 has 12 residues. CDR1 is KGHDR, CDR2 SFDVKD, per germline. The CDR3 DNA sequence: TGTGCCCCCGATCCCGGTTCCTACGAGCAGTACTTC. Encoded protein: CAPDPGSYEQYF.

The chain is built from TRBV6-2 or TRBV6-3 and TRBJ2-3, with 15 bases identical to TRBD2. The J segment lost 3 bases and the V segment lost 4 bases, leaving 5 bases of the junction unmatched. There are 17 residues in the CDR3. The germline CDR1 and CDR2 sequences are MNHEY and SVGEGT. The CDR3: CASSWTSGRAWTDTQYF. Written as DNA, the CDR3 is TGTGCCAGCAGTTGGACTAGCGGGAGGGCTTGGACAGATACGCAGTATTTT.

V usage is TRBV9 and J usage is TRBJ1-4; D is uncertain. The CDR3 is 13 residues long. With 3 bases removed from V and 4 bases from J, the gap between germline ends came to 7 bases. CDR1 and CDR2 from the germline V gene are SGDLS and YYNGEE. As DNA, the CDR3 is TGTGCCAGCAGCGCCGTAGGTAATGAAAAACTGTTTTTT. As protein: CASSAVGNEKLFF.

This chain connects TRBV6-5 to TRBJ2-7, with 12 nucleotides matching TRBD2. With V trimmed by 4 bases and J by 2 bases, 6 bases remained unmatched. This CDR3 has 16 amino acids. The germline gives CDR1 MNHEY, CDR2 SVGAGI. CDR3 loop: CASSSPLAGGTYEQYF. The CDR3, as DNA: TGTGCCAGCAGTTCCCCACTAGCGGGAGGAACCTACGAGCAGTACTTC.

The gene calls are TRBV28 and TRBJ2-7, with 7 bases fitting TRBD1. The length of the CDR3 is 12 residues. Germline CDR1 is MDHEN and CDR2 is SYDVKM. J gave up 4 bases and V 8 bases, and 5 bases lay outside the gene matches. In DNA form, the CDR3 reads TGTGCCAGCGGGACAGCACTTTACGAGCAGTACTTC. It yields the protein CASGTALYEQYF.

This rearrangement joins TRBV30 to TRBJ1-1, with D unresolved. The V end was cut by 2 bases, the J end by 1 base, with 8 bases between. Per germline, CDR1 GTSNPN and CDR2 SVGIG (reference sequence). The CDR3 totals 13 residues. CDR3 nucleotide sequence: TGTGCCTGGAGTTCCACAACGAACACTGAAGCTTTCTTT. This translates into CAWSSTTNTEAFF.

The chain carries TRBV6-6 and TRBJ2-1; no clear D. The CDR3 sequence is 12 residues long. Germline V gene sequence: CDR1 MNHNY, CDR2 SVGAGI (reference sequence). Trimming pared 0 bases from V and 10 bases from J, leaving 7 bases between. CDR3 in amino acids: CASSYSIEEQFF. The CDR3 DNA sequence: TGTGCCAGCAGTTACTCGATAGAGGAGCAGTTCTTC.

V gene TRBV7-9 combines with J gene TRBJ1-5, with 8 bases identical to TRBD1. The J segment lost 5 bases and the V segment lost 5 bases, leaving 5 bases of the junction unmatched. From germline, CDR1 is SEHNR and CDR2 FQNEAQ (reference sequence). The CDR3 runs to 14 residues. The CDR3 region is CASSKDREDQPQHF. The CDR3 nucleotides are TGTGCCAGCAGCAAGGACAGGGAGGATCAGCCCCAGCATTTT.

The V and J genes are TRBV27 and TRBJ1-2; tentative D call: TRBD1 (6 bases). The CDR3 is 15 residues long. Germline-derived CDR1 and CDR2 are MNHEY and SMNVEV (reference sequence). V gave up 2 bases and J gave up 3 bases, with 13 bases separating them. The CDR3 region is CASSLKTGGYYGYTF. Here the CDR3 DNA reads TGTGCCAGCAGTTTAAAGACAGGAGGATACTATGGCTACACCTTC.

The J gene is TRBJ2-7, the V gene TRBV7-9; 11 nucleotides agree with TRBD1. Trimming removed 1 base from V and 1 base from J; junction bases left unmatched: 6. CDR1 is SEHNR, CDR2 FQNEAQ, per germline (reference sequence). The CDR3 has 17 residues. CDR3 loop: CASSLGGGTGGSYEQYF. The CDR3 region has the DNA TGTGCCAGCAGCTTAGGAGGCGGGACAGGGGGATCCTACGAGCAGTACTTC.

This chain connects TRBV14 to TRBJ1-3; TRBD1 matches 8 bases. The CDR3 runs to 15 residues. The junction had 9 bases not matched to a gene; V was cut back by 0 bases and J by 11 bases. Per germline, CDR1 SGHDN and CDR2 FVKESK. This CDR3 is CASSQDLGRGHSIYF. The CDR3 DNA follows: TGTGCCAGCAGCCAAGATCTCGGCAGGGGGCACTCCATATATTTT. Variable domain in full (rest from reference TRBV14 and TRBJ1-3): EAGVTQFPSHSVIEKGQTVTLRCDPISGHDNLYWYRRVMGKEIKFLLHFVKESKQDESGMPNNRFLAERTGGTYSTLKVQPAELEDSGVYFCASSQDLGRGHSIYFGEGSWLTVV.

The chain joins TRBV18 to TRBJ2-1, with D perhaps matching TRBD2 (6 bases). This CDR3 spans 15 amino acids. Deletions cut 0 bases from V and 7 bases from J, with 13 bases between. Germline loops: CDR1 KGHSH, CDR2 LQKENI. The CDR3 is CASSPPSSAFNEQFF. As DNA, the CDR3 is TGTGCCAGCTCACCACCATCTAGCGCGTTTAATGAGCAGTTCTTC.

The chain recombines TRBV9 with TRBJ1-2, with no clear D. CDR1 and CDR2 from the germline V gene are SGDLS and YYNGEE. The V and J ends lost 0 bases and 4 bases respectively, with 13 bases between them. This CDR3 has 15 amino acids. CDR3 sequence: CASSVGHLPVYGYTF. The CDR3 region has the DNA TGTGCCAGCAGCGTAGGGCATTTGCCAGTCTATGGCTACACCTTC.

CDR3 bases: TGTGCCAGCAGAAGGCTAGCGGGAGCTAATTACAATGAGCAGTTCTTC. Protein sequence: CASRRLAGANYNEQFF. This chain links TRBV7-2 with TRBJ2-1, with TRBD2 identical over 10 bases. This CDR3 is built from 16 residues. The trim removed 6 bases at V and 4 bases at J, leaving 9 bases unmatched. The germline V gene has CDR1 SGHTA and CDR2 FQGNSA.